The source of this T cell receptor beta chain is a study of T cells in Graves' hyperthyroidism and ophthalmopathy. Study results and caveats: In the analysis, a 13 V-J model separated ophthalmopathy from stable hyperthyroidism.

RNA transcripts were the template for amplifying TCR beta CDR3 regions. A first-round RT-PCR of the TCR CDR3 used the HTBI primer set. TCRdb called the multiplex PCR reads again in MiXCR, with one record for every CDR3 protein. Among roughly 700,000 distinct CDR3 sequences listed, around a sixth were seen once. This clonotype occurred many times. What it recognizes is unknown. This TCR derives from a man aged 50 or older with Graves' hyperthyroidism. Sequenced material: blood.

The CDR3 nucleotides are TGTGCCAGCAGTTTTGATAGCAATCAGCCCCAGCATTTT. This encodes CASSFDSNQPQHF. The chain combines TRBV12-3 or TRBV12-4 with TRBJ1-5; D ambiguous. Trimming shortened V by 3 bases and J by 0 bases, and 3 bases separated the two germline ends. CDR3 length: 13 residues.